A single sample is the source of the 27 T cell receptor beta chains below, sequenced in a study of cytomegalovirus exposure and HLA in healthy donors. PCR amplification relied on 60 Vbeta primers (plus 13 Jbeta primers). Produced via immunoSEQ multiplex PCR; TCRdb's table is partial and in-frame only. The sample yields over 150,000 clones, roughly 87% seen once. Sequencing was carried out using PBMCs. The receptors originated from a man aged 50-59 years in good health and CMV-seronegative.

J is TRBJ1-4 and V is TRBV28; 7 bases are shared with TRBD1. From germline, CDR1 is MDHEN and CDR2 SYDVKM. The CDR3 runs to 16 residues. Trimming at V came to 5 bases and at J to 5 bases, leaving 11 bases not matched to a gene. In DNA, the CDR3 is TGTGCCAGCAGTCCGACGGGGACAGCAGCAAATGAAAAACTGTTTTTT. Translation gives CASSPTGTAANEKLFF.

The chain combines TRBV6-5 with TRBJ2-1; TRBD2 agrees at 11 bases. The V segment lost 2 bases and the J segment 7 bases; nucleotides outside the gene matches: 7. The CDR3 has 16 amino acids. In germline, CDR1 is MNHEY, CDR2 SVGAGI. The CDR3 reads CASSYRASGGLNEQFF. CDR3 sequence (DNA): TGTGCCAGCAGTTACAGGGCTAGCGGGGGGCTGAATGAGCAGTTCTTC.

This clone showed up just a few times. The chain has TRBV6-1 and TRBJ1-2, with 7 bases matching TRBD1. The CDR3 is 15 amino acids. Germline lookup yields CDR1 MNHNS and CDR2 SASEGT. V lost 7 bases and J lost 1; bases outside the gene matches: 9. CDR3 sequence: CASIRGTELNYGYTF. The CDR3 region has the DNA TGTGCCAGCATTAGAGGGACAGAACTTAACTATGGCTACACCTTC.

This sequence joins TRBV27 and TRBJ1-3; no definite D call. The CDR3 spans 18 residues. V lost 3 bases to trimming and J lost 0 bases, with 18 bases between them. Germline loops: CDR1 MNHEY, CDR2 SMNVEV (reference sequence). CDR3 coding DNA: TGTGCCAGCAGTTTGAGAGGTTTTCCCCCAAGCTCTGGAAACACCATATATTTT. Translation: CASSLRGFPPSSGNTIYF.

The V and J genes are TRBV7-9 and TRBJ1-5, with D perhaps matching TRBD1 (6 bases). This CDR3 comprises 14 residues. From germline, CDR1 is SEHNR and CDR2 FQNEAQ (reference sequence). Trimming removed 5 bases at V and 8 bases at J, with 16 bases between. The DNA for the CDR3 is TGTGCCAGCAGCCGTCCCGACAGGCCGGAGCCCCAGCATTTT. Amino acids: CASSRPDRPEPQHF.

The chain uses TRBV2 and TRBJ2-7, with TRBD2 matching over 11 bases. This CDR3 comprises 13 residues. V dropped 6 bases and J dropped 6; count of bases not matched to a gene: 4. Germline CDR1 is SNHLY and CDR2 is FYNNEI. CDR3 residues: CASRLAGVGEQYF. CDR3 nucleotides: TGTGCCAGCAGACTAGCGGGAGTTGGCGAGCAGTACTTC. Combining the CDR3 with reference TRBV2 and TRBJ2-7 gives the whole variable domain EPEVTQTPSHQVTQMGQEVILRCVPISNHLYFYWYRQILGQKVEFLVSFYNNEISEKSEIFDDQFSVERPDGSNFTLKIRSTKLEDSAMYFCASRLAGVGEQYFGPGTRLTVT.

The chain couples TRBV6-1 to TRBJ2-7, with 8 bases matching TRBD1. Trimming removed 6 bases from V and 7 bases from J; junction bases left unmatched: 5. The CDR3 has 12 residues. Germline V gene data show CDR1 as MNHNS and CDR2 as SASEGT. DNA of the CDR3: TGTGCCAGCAGGGACAGGGTTGGGGAGCAGTACTTC. This codes for CASRDRVGEQYF.

The chain carries TRBV9 and TRBJ2-3; TRBD2 matches 10 bases. Trimming removed 4 bases from V and 6 bases from J; junction bases left unmatched: 23. CDR3 length: 20 residues. Per the germline V gene, CDR1 is SGDLS and CDR2 is YYNGEE. The CDR3 loop is CASSPKGWTSGLRGVDTQYF. The CDR3 bases are TGTGCCAGCAGCCCAAAAGGGTGGACTAGCGGACTGAGGGGGGTGGATACGCAGTATTTT.

This clone was counted a few times. The V gene is TRBV5-1, the J gene TRBJ1-3; D uncertain. The germline V and J ends were trimmed by 4 bases and 0 bases, with 17 bases remaining between them. Germline CDR1 reads SGHRS; CDR2 reads YFSETQ. CDR3 length: 17 residues. This CDR3 reads CASSPSGLSDSGNTIYF. CDR3 DNA: TGCGCCAGCAGCCCAAGCGGACTCTCAGACTCTGGAAACACCATATATTTT. Combining the CDR3 with reference TRBV5-1 and TRBJ1-3 gives the whole variable domain KAGVTQTPRYLIKTRGQQVTLSCSPISGHRSVSWYQQTPGQGLQFLFEYFSETQRNKGNFPGRFSGRQFSNSRSEMNVSTLELGDSALYLCASSPSGLSDSGNTIYFGEGSWLTVV.

This clone is a singleton in its sample. The rearrangement joins TRBV19 to TRBJ2-2; TRBD2 might be the D (6 bases). Trimming cost V 3 bases and J 3 bases, with 8 bases left between them. Germline V CDR1 and CDR2: LNHDA, SQIVND (reference sequence). The CDR3 has 14 residues. CDR3 sequence: CASSIGTYTGELFF. The CDR3 region has the DNA TGTGCCAGTAGTATCGGGACTTACACCGGGGAGCTGTTTTTT.

The V call is TRBV29-1, the J call TRBJ1-1; possible D gene TRBD1, 5 bases. The germline V gene encodes CDR1 SQVTM and CDR2 ANQGSEA. The CDR3 totals 13 residues. Trimming cost V 6 bases and J 1 base, with 12 bases left between them. The chain's CDR3 is CSVNRQPNTEAFF. For the CDR3, the DNA is TGCAGCGTCAACCGACAGCCGAACACTGAAGCTTTCTTT.

This clone was counted between two and nine times. The rearrangement joins TRBV28 to TRBJ2-7, with 7 bases fitting TRBD2. The CDR3 is 14 residues long. The ends lost 2 bases at V and 3 bases at J; junction bases unmatched: 4. CDR1 and CDR2 from the germline V gene are MDHEN and SYDVKM. For the CDR3, the DNA is TGTGCCAGCAGTTTAGGCGGGAGTCGCTACGAGCAGTACTTC. It translates to CASSLGGSRYEQYF.

The rearrangement uses TRBV6-1 and TRBJ2-1, with 11 nucleotides matching TRBD2. CDR3 length equals 14 residues. From germline, CDR1 is MNHNS and CDR2 SASEGT. The J segment lost 6 bases and the V segment lost 7 bases, leaving 5 bases of the junction unmatched. CDR3 coding DNA: TGTGCCAGCACCTCTAGCGGGGGGTTCAATGAGCAGTTCTTC. Translation: CASTSSGGFNEQFF.

The chain links TRBV5-1 to TRBJ2-7; TRBD1 aligns across 8 bases. The CDR3 has 15 residues. Per germline, CDR1 SGHRS and CDR2 YFSETQ. Trimming removed 5 bases from V and 3 bases from J; junction bases left unmatched: 10. CDR3 bases: TGCGCCAGCAGTCGCGGACAGGGAACCCTCTACGAGCAGTACTTC. This gives the protein CASSRGQGTLYEQYF.

The chain joins TRBV6-5 to TRBJ2-7, with 14 nucleotides matching TRBD2. From germline, CDR1 is MNHEY and CDR2 SVGAGI. Trimming removed 6 bases from V and 3 bases from J; junction bases left unmatched: 4. The CDR3 consists of 15 residues. The CDR3 DNA reads TGTGCCAGCAGAAGGGGACTAGCGGGGGACTACGAGCAGTACTTC. Its protein is CASRRGLAGDYEQYF.

CDR3 loop: CASLAGVSDTQYF. As DNA, the CDR3 is TGTGCTAGCTTAGCGGGGGTGTCGGATACGCAGTATTTT. The rearrangement uses TRBV12-5 and TRBJ2-3, with 9 positions matching TRBD2. The CDR3 contains 13 residues. V lost 9 bases to trimming and J lost 6 bases; unmatched junction nucleotides: 7. CDR1 LGHNT and CDR2 FRNRAP come from the germline V gene.

V gene TRBV27 combines with J gene TRBJ2-7; no reliable D call. The CDR3 has 14 amino acids. Trimming shortened V by 5 bases and J by 0 bases, and 11 bases separated the two germline ends. Germline CDR1 reads MNHEY; CDR2 reads SMNVEV (reference sequence). The CDR3, as DNA: TGTGCCAGCAGTCCCTTTATTAGCTCCTACGAGCAGTACTTC. Its protein is CASSPFISSYEQYF.

This clone was detected a few times. The chain uses TRBV19 and TRBJ1-2, with D perhaps TRBD1 (6 bases). Trimming cost V 4 bases and J 2 bases, with 14 bases left between them. The CDR3 contains 15 residues. Per germline, CDR1 LNHDA and CDR2 SQIVND (reference sequence). CDR3 sequence reads: CASSTPGAENYGYTF. Here the CDR3 DNA reads TGTGCCAGTAGTACCCCAGGGGCGGAGAACTATGGCTACACCTTC.

In nucleotides, the CDR3 is TGTGCCAGCAGCCCCGACAGGGGAGCCCGCTCGTACAATGAGCAGTTCTTC. This encodes CASSPDRGARSYNEQFF. The genes are TRBV9 and TRBJ2-1, with 8 bases identical to TRBD1. Trimming cost V 4 bases and J 4 bases; bases outside gene matches: 13. This CDR3 has 17 residues. CDR1 is SGDLS and CDR2 is YYNGEE in the germline V gene.

The chain joins TRBV5-1 to TRBJ1-3, with D possibly TRBD1 on 6 matching bases. Per the germline V gene, CDR1 is SGHRS and CDR2 is YFSETQ. This CDR3 contains 16 residues. V was shortened by 0 bases and J by 2 bases, with 12 bases between the two germline ends. CDR3 DNA sequence: TGCGCCAGCAGCTTGGGCGGGGGGGCAGCTGGAAACACCATATATTTT. Protein: CASSLGGGAAGNTIYF.

The chain uses TRBV6-5 and TRBJ2-2; 7 bases agree with TRBD1. The CDR3 has 13 residues. Germline values: CDR1 MNHEY, CDR2 SVGAGI. V lost 7 bases and J lost 6; bases outside the gene matches: 5. CDR3 sequence (DNA): TGTGCCAGCACAGACAGGGCGGCCGGGGAGCTGTTTTTT. Translation: CASTDRAAGELFF.

This chain links TRBV19 with TRBJ1-3; unclear D gene. The CDR3 loop spans 15 amino acids. Germline V gene lookup returns CDR1 LNHDA and CDR2 SQIVND (reference sequence). The V end was cut by 7 bases, the J end by 2 bases, with 15 bases between. The CDR3 sequence: CASTPWRGTGNTIYF. The CDR3 DNA sequence: TGTGCCAGTACCCCCTGGAGAGGAACTGGAAACACCATATATTTT.

Of note for this clone: This specimen includes other DNA sequences encoding the same CDR3. V usage is TRBV5-1 and J usage is TRBJ2-3; D remains ambiguous. CDR3 length: 14 amino acids. The V end lost 0 bases, the J end lost 0 bases, and 5 bases lay between the germline ends. The germline CDR1 and CDR2 sequences are SGHRS and YFSETQ. CDR3 region: CASSLGKSTDTQYF. For the CDR3, the DNA is TGCGCCAGCAGCTTGGGTAAAAGCACAGATACGCAGTATTTT.

The rearrangement uses TRBV5-4 and TRBJ2-4, with 8 bases lining up with TRBD2. Per germline, CDR1 SGHNT and CDR2 YYREEE (reference sequence). The ends lost 3 bases at V and 7 bases at J; junction bases unmatched: 6. This CDR3 region has 14 residues. CDR3 loop: CASSSAGVGNIQYF. The DNA of the CDR3 is TGTGCCAGCAGCTCAGCGGGAGTCGGGAACATTCAGTACTTC.

V is TRBV10-3 and J is TRBJ2-7; 8 bases align to TRBD1. The CDR3 has 14 residues. V lost 6 bases to trimming and J lost 6 bases; unmatched junction nucleotides: 10. In germline, CDR1 is ENHRY, CDR2 SYGVKD. The CDR3 DNA reads as TGTGCCATCAGGAATGACAGGGGCGCAAGCGAGCAGTACTTC. Protein: CAIRNDRGASEQYF.

The chain employs TRBV6-5 and TRBJ2-1, with D perhaps TRBD1 (5 bases). Germline-derived CDR1 and CDR2 are MNHEY and SVGAGI. CDR3 length equals 13 residues. The V end was cut by 5 bases, the J end by 3 bases, with 8 bases between. This chain's CDR3 is CASSPTGYNEQFF. The CDR3 DNA sequence: TGTGCCAGCAGTCCCACAGGCTACAATGAGCAGTTCTTC.

This rearrangement joins TRBV10-3 to TRBJ2-7; TRBD1 matches at 9 bases. After removal of 6 bases from V and 3 bases from J, the junction contained 6 bases not matched to a gene. Per the germline V gene, CDR1 is ENHRY and CDR2 is SYGVKD. This CDR3 spans 14 amino acids. CDR3 nucleotide sequence: TGTGCCATCAGCGCCGGGACAGGGATCTACGAGCAGTACTTC. It translates to CAISAGTGIYEQYF.